This paragraph covers one T cell receptor beta chain sequence. Other DNA variants within this sample encode the same CDR3. The data stem from a study of T cell changes during pregnancy in multiple sclerosis. Some clones are missing from TCRdb's copy, which holds only in-frame ones; the method was immunoSEQ multiplex PCR. There are over 85,000 clones in the sample; just over 90% occur only once, and under 0.85% lies in the top ten. Losses at the gene ends were 3 bases for V and 0 bases for J; bases not matched to a gene: 2. Germline V CDR1 and CDR2: SEHNR, FQNEAQ (reference sequence). This CDR3 spans 15 amino acids.

The sequencing used peripheral blood, collected in the second trimester of pregnancy. The receptor was derived from a female donor in good health, enrolled as a control in a pregnancy study. The chain employs TRBV7-9 and TRBJ1-3, with 7 positions matching TRBD1. The CDR3: CASSFRGSSGNTIYF. CDR3 nucleotide sequence: TGTGCCAGCAGCTTCAGGGGGTCCTCTGGAAACACCATATATTTT.